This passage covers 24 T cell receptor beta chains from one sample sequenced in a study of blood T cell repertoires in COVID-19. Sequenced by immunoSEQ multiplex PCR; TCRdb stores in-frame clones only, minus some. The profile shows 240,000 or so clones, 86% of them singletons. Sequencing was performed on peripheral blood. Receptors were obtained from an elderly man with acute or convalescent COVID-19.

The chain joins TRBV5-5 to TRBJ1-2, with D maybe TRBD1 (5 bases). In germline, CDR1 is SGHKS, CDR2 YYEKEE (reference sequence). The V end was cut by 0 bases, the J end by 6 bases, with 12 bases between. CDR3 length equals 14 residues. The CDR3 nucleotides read TGTGCCAGCAGCTTGGACGTCTCGGGGGATGGCTACACCTTC. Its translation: CASSLDVSGDGYTF. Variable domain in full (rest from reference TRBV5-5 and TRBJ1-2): DAGVTQSPTHLIKTRGQQVTLRCSPISGHKSVSWYQQVLGQGPQFIFQYYEKEERGRGNFPDRFSARQFPNYSSELNVNALLLGDSALYLCASSLDVSGDGYTFGSGTRLTVV.

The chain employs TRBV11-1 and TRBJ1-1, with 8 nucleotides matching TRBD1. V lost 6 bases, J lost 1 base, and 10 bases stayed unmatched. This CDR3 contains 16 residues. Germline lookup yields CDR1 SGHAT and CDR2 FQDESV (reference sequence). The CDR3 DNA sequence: TGTGCCAGCAGTCTTTCAGGGGGCTGGCGGAACACTGAAGCTTTCTTT. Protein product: CASSLSGGWRNTEAFF.

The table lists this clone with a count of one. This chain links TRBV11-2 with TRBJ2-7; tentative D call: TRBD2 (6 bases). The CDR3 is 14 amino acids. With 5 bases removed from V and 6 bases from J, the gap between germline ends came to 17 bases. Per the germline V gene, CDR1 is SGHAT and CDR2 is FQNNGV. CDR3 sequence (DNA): TGTGCCAGCAGCACGGTAGGCGGGAAAGGCGAGCAGTACTTC. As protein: CASSTVGGKGEQYF.

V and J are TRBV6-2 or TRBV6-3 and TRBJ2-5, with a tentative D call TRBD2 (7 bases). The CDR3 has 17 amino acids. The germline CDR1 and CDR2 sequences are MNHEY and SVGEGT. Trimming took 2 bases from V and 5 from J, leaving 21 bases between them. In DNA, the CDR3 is TGTGCCAGCAGTTACACCGGCCTCGGGGGGCTCGGGGAGACCCAGTACTTC. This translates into CASSYTGLGGLGETQYF.

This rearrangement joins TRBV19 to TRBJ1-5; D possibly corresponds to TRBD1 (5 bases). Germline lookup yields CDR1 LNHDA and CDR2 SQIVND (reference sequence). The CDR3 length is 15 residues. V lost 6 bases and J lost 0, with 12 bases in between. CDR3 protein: CASRSGQGSNQPQHF. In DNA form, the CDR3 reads TGTGCCAGTAGGTCTGGTCAGGGTAGCAATCAGCCCCAGCATTTT.

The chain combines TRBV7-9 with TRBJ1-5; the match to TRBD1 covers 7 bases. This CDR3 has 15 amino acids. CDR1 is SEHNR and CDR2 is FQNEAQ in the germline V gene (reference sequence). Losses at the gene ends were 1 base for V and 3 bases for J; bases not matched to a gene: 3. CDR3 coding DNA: TGTGCCAGCAGCTTAGGGACAGGTACCAATCAGCCCCAGCATTTT. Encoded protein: CASSLGTGTNQPQHF.

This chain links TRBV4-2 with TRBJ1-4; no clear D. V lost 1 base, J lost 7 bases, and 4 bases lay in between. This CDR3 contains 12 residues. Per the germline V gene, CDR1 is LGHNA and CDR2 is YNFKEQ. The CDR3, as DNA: TGTGCCAGCAGCCAAGTTCTTGAAAAACTGTTTTTT. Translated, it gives CASSQVLEKLFF.

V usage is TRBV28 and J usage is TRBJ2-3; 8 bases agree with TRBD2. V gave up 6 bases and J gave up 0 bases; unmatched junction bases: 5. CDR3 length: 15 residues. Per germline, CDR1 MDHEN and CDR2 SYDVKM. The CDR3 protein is CASSATSGSTDTQYF. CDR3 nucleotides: TGTGCCAGCAGCGCTACTAGCGGCAGCACAGATACGCAGTATTTT.

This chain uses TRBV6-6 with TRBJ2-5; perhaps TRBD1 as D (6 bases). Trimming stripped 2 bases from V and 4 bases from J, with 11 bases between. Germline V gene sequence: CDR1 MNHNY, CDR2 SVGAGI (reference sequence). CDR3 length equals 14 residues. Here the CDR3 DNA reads TGTGCCAGCAGTTACAAGCCAGGGGCAGAGACCCAGTACTTC. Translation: CASSYKPGAETQYF.

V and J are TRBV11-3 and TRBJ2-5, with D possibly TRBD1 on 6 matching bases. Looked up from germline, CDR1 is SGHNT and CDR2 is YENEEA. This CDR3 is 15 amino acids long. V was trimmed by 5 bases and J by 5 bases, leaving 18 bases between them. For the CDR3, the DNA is TGTGCCAGCAGCGGCACCGGGACACCGGGGGAGACCCAGTACTTC. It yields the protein CASSGTGTPGETQYF.

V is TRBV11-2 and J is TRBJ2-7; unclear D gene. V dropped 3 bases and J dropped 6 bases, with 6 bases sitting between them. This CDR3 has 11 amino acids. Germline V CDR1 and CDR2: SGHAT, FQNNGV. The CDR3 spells CASSLGPEQYF. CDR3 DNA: TGTGCCAGCAGCTTGGGCCCCGAGCAGTACTTC.

The CDR3 DNA follows: TGTGCCAGCAGCTTAGGGAGTTCCTACAATGAGCAGTTCTTC. Protein sequence: CASSLGSSYNEQFF. The chain recombines TRBV7-9 with TRBJ2-1; D gene uncertain. CDR3 length: 14 amino acids. CDR1 and CDR2 (germline): SEHNR, FQNEAQ (reference sequence). The V and J ends lost 1 base and 1 base respectively, with 5 bases between them.

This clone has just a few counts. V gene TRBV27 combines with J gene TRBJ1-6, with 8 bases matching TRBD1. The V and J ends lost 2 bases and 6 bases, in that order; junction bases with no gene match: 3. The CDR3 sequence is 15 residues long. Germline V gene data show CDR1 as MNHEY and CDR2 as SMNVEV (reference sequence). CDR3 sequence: CASSLGQGLNSPLHF. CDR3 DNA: TGTGCCAGCAGTTTAGGACAGGGTCTTAATTCACCCCTCCACTTT.

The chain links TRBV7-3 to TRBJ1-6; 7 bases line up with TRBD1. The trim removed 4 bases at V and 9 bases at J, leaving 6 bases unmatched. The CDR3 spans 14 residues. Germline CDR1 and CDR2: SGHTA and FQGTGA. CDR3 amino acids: CASSSTGVGSPLHF. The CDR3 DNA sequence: TGTGCCAGCAGCTCCACAGGGGTGGGTTCACCCCTCCACTTT.

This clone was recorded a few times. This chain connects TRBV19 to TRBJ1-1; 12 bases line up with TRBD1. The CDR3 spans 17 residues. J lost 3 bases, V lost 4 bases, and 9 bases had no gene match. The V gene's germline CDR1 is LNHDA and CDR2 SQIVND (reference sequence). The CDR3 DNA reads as TGTGCCAGTAGTAGGGGGACAGGGGGCTTGCGTGACACTGAAGCTTTCTTT. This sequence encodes CASSRGTGGLRDTEAFF. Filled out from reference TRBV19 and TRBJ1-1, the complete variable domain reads DGGITQSPKYLFRKEGQNVTLSCEQNLNHDAMYWYRQDPGQGLRLIYYSQIVNDFQKGDIAEGYSVSREKKESFPLTVTSAQKNPTAFYLCASSRGTGGLRDTEAFFGQGTRLTVV.

The DNA for the CDR3 is TGTGCCAGCACAAAATCGGGACTTAATGAAAAACTGTTTTTT. The encoded protein is CASTKSGLNEKLFF. The chain is built from TRBV28 and TRBJ1-4; D possibly corresponds to TRBD1 (5 bases). Trimming stripped 7 bases from V and 4 bases from J, with 13 bases between. Germline-derived CDR1 and CDR2 are MDHEN and SYDVKM. The CDR3 has 14 amino acids.

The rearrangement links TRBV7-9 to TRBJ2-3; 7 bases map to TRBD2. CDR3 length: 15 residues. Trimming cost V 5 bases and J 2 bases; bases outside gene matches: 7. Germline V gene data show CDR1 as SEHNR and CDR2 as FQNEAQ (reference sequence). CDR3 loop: CASSLLSGATDTQYF. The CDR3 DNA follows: TGTGCCAGCAGCCTACTGAGCGGGGCCACAGATACGCAGTATTTT.

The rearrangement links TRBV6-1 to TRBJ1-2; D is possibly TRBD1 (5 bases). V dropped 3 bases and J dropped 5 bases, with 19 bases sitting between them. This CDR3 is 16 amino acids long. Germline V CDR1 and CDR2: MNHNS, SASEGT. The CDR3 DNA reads TGTGCCAGCAGTGAGAGGACACCCTCCCCACCTTATGGCTACACCTTC. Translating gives CASSERTPSPPYGYTF.

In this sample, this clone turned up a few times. The CDR3 nucleotides are TGTGCCAGCAGCTTACAGGGGTATTCACCCCTCCACTTT. Its protein is CASSLQGYSPLHF. This chain connects TRBV6-5 to TRBJ1-6; the match to TRBD1 covers 7 bases. Germline CDR1 reads MNHEY; CDR2 reads SVGAGI. V was pared by 6 bases and J by 8 bases, with 4 bases of the junction left unmatched. The CDR3 covers 13 residues.

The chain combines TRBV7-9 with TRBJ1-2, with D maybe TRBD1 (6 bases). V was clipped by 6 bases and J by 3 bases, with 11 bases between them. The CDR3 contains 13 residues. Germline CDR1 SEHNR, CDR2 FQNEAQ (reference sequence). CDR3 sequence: CASRPGQHYGYTF. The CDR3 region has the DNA TGTGCCAGCAGACCCGGACAGCACTATGGCTACACCTTC.

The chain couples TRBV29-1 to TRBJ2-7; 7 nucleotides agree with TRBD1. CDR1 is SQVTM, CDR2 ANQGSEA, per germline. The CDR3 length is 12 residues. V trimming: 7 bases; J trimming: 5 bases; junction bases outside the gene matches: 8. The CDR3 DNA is TGCAGCGCGGAACAGGGGAGCCACGAGCAGTACTTC. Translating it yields CSAEQGSHEQYF.

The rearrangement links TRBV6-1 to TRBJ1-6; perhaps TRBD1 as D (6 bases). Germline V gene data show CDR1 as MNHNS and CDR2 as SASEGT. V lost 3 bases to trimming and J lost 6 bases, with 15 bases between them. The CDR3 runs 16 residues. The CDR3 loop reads CASSDLGWGRNSPLHF. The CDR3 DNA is TGTGCCAGCAGTGACCTGGGATGGGGGCGTAATTCACCCCTCCACTTT.

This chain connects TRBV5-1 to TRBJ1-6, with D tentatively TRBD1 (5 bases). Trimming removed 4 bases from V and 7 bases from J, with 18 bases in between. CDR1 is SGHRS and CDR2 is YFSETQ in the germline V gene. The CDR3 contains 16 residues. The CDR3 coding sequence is TGCGCCAGCAGCGTGCCCACGGTAGGGGCCAATTCACCCCTCCACTTT. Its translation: CASSVPTVGANSPLHF.

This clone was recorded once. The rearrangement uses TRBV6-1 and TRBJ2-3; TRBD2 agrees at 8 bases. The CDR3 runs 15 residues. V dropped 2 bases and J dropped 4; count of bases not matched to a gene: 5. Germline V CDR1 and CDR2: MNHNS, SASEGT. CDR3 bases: TGTGCCAGCAGTGAAAACAGCGGGAGTGCAGATACGCAGTATTTT. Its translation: CASSENSGSADTQYF.